The clone carrying this T cell receptor beta chain has ten or more counts. Its antigen is currently unknown. Using its own MiXCR run on the multiplex PCR reads, TCRdb lists one record per CDR3 protein. The table lists 200,000 to 250,000 distinct CDR3 sequences, less than 40% of them singletons. This sample was included in a study of breast tumors, draining lymph nodes, adjacent tissues. Findings of the study overall: Data only fit, rather than demonstrated, lymph node origin of most tumor T cells. Most tumor T cells seemingly derive from lymph node, then expand in tumor.

The CDR3 is made up of 14 amino acids. The germline V gene has CDR1 MNHNY and CDR2 SVGAGI (reference sequence). Trimming pared 5 bases from V and 7 bases from J, leaving 14 bases between. Samples came from axillary lymph nodes draining the breast cancer. The chain couples TRBV6-6 to TRBJ1-4, with D maybe TRBD1 (5 bases). The clonotype was recovered from a female donor with breast cancer. Some clones in this sample may be carry-over from other donors' samples. The sample comprised axillary lymph node tissue. CDR3 in DNA: TGTGCCAGCAGTCCGGGGCGTAGTGGTGAAAAACTGTTTTTT. This translates into CASSPGRSGEKLFF.